Listed below are T cell receptor beta chains from one sample, sequenced in a study of shared clonotypes between healthy human individuals. Data came from immunoSEQ multiplex PCR; TCRdb stores just in-frame clones and leaves some out. The sample records roughly 650,000 clones, roughly 97% being singletons. The sequenced sample consisted of naive CD4+ T cells sorted from blood. The receptor set was obtained from a woman aged 25 to 45 in good health. Each CDR3 is given with its conserved first and last residue. The D gene is left open where the match is weak. Some rows have no size entry. The others give once, few or many, or a class for an expanded clone.

V gene: TRBV10-3; D gene: NA; J gene: TRBJ2-7; clone size: NA; CDR3 DNA: TGTGCCATCAGTGAGAAAAACTACGAGCAGTACTTC; CDR3 protein: CAISEKNYEQYF
V gene: TRBV28; D gene: NA; J gene: TRBJ1-3; clone size: NA; CDR3 DNA: TGTGCCAGCAATTTTATGAGGGGTGCGTCTGGAAACACCATATATTTT; CDR3 protein: CASNFMRGASGNTIYF
V gene: TRBV28; D gene: TRBD1; J gene: TRBJ2-1; clone size: NA; CDR3 DNA: TGTGCCAGCACCGGGGGACAGGGAGTTTCTACGGGGTATTACAATGAGCAGTTCTTC; CDR3 protein: CASTGGQGVSTGYYNEQFF
V gene: TRBV4-1; D gene: TRBD1; J gene: TRBJ1-2; clone size: NA; CDR3 DNA: TGCGCCAGCAGCCAAGTCCTCAGGGGGCCTAACTATGGCTACACCTTC; CDR3 protein: CASSQVLRGPNYGYTF
V gene: TRBV6-5; D gene: TRBD1; J gene: TRBJ1-1; clone size: NA; CDR3 DNA: TGTGCCAGCAGCGGACAGGGGGCCACTGAAGCTTTCTTT; CDR3 protein: CASSGQGATEAFF
V gene: TRBV11-2; D gene: TRBD1; J gene: TRBJ2-5; clone size: once; CDR3 DNA: TGTGCCAGCAGCTTCTCCGGACAGGTGTCAGGGACCCAGTACTTC; CDR3 protein: CASSFSGQVSGTQYF
V gene: TRBV2; D gene: NA; J gene: TRBJ2-5; clone size: NA; CDR3 DNA: TGTGCCACCGCAGAAGCAGGTCCAAAAGAGACCCAGTACTTC; CDR3 protein: CATAEAGPKETQYF
V gene: TRBV2; D gene: TRBD1; J gene: TRBJ1-4; clone size: once; CDR3 DNA: TGTGCCAGCAGAGGCGGGACAGGGGATGAAAAACTGTTTTTT; CDR3 protein: CASRGGTGDEKLFF
V gene: TRBV19; D gene: TRBD1; J gene: TRBJ2-7; clone size: NA; CDR3 DNA: TGTGCCAGTAGTACACCGGGACAGGCTAGGTACGAGCAGTACTTC; CDR3 protein: CASSTPGQARYEQYF
V gene: TRBV28; D gene: NA; J gene: TRBJ1-5; clone size: NA; CDR3 DNA: TGTGCCATCAGCGGCCGAAGGGACAACTCATATCAGCCCCAGCATTTT; CDR3 protein: CAISGRRDNSYQPQHF
V gene: TRBV7-9; D gene: NA; J gene: TRBJ2-7; clone size: NA; CDR3 DNA: TGTGCCAGCAGCGACCGCGGTGTCCCAAGCGAGCAGTACTTC; CDR3 protein: CASSDRGVPSEQYF
V gene: TRBV28; D gene: NA; J gene: TRBJ1-6; clone size: NA; CDR3 DNA: TGTGCCAGCAGTGCCCCGCAGGGGCAGGGACCCCTCCACTTT; CDR3 protein: CASSAPQGQGPLHF
V gene: TRBV25-1; D gene: NA; J gene: TRBJ2-7; clone size: NA; CDR3 DNA: TGTGCCAGCAGTGACCCTACAGTCGGCCCCTACGAGCAGTACTTC; CDR3 protein: CASSDPTVGPYEQYF
V gene: TRBV19; D gene: NA; J gene: TRBJ1-5; clone size: NA; CDR3 DNA: TGTGCCAGTAGGATAGGACGGGTTAGCAATCAGCCCCAGCATTTT; CDR3 protein: CASRIGRVSNQPQHF
V gene: TRBV20-1; D gene: NA; J gene: TRBJ2-2; clone size: NA; CDR3 DNA: TGCAGTGCTATAACCCTAGGGGAGCTGTTTTTT; CDR3 protein: CSAITLGELFF
V gene: TRBV19; D gene: TRBD2; J gene: TRBJ2-2; clone size: NA; CDR3 DNA: TGTGCCAGTAGTATATTAGCGGGCACCGGGGAGCTGTTTTTT; CDR3 protein: CASSILAGTGELFF
V gene: TRBV5-1; D gene: TRBD2; J gene: TRBJ2-2; clone size: NA; CDR3 DNA: TGCGCCAGCAGCCCGGGACTAGCGGGTGGCACCGGGGAGCTGTTTTTT; CDR3 protein: CASSPGLAGGTGELFF
V gene: TRBV6-6; D gene: NA; J gene: TRBJ2-7; clone size: NA; CDR3 DNA: TGTGCCAGCAGTGGGGCGGGGCAGGGGGTGCCCCACGAGCAGTACTTC; CDR3 protein: CASSGAGQGVPHEQYF
V gene: TRBV28; D gene: TRBD1; J gene: TRBJ1-2; clone size: NA; CDR3 DNA: TGTGCCAGCAGTCCCCCGGGACAGGGGGTCTATGGCTACACCTTC; CDR3 protein: CASSPPGQGVYGYTF
V gene: TRBV6-5; D gene: NA; J gene: TRBJ1-2; clone size: NA; CDR3 DNA: TGTGCCAGCAGACAGGACAGTGCCTATGGCTACACCTTC; CDR3 protein: CASRQDSAYGYTF
V gene: TRBV19; D gene: TRBD1; J gene: TRBJ1-1; clone size: NA; CDR3 DNA: TGTGCCAGTAGTTCTAGGCGGACAGGGGGGAACACTGAAGCTTTCTTT; CDR3 protein: CASSSRRTGGNTEAFF
V gene: TRBV29-1; D gene: TRBD1; J gene: TRBJ1-1; clone size: NA; CDR3 DNA: TGCAGCGGGGGTTCAGGGGGGAAGGTGCACACTGAAGCTTTCTTT; CDR3 protein: CSGGSGGKVHTEAFF
V gene: TRBV27; D gene: NA; J gene: TRBJ1-2; clone size: NA; CDR3 DNA: TGTGCCAGCAGCCCGAGGAGAGTCCTACACTATGGCTACACCTTC; CDR3 protein: CASSPRRVLHYGYTF
V gene: TRBV28; D gene: NA; J gene: TRBJ1-5; clone size: NA; CDR3 DNA: TGTGCCAGCAGTTCAGGGTACGGGGAGGCCCAGCATTTT; CDR3 protein: CASSSGYGEAQHF
V gene: TRBV6-4; D gene: NA; J gene: TRBJ2-2; clone size: NA; CDR3 DNA: TGTGCCAGCAGTGGGGGGACTGGCGGGGAGCTGTTTTTT; CDR3 protein: CASSGGTGGELFF
V gene: TRBV5-1; D gene: TRBD1; J gene: TRBJ1-2; clone size: NA; CDR3 DNA: TGCGCCAGCAGCCCCGGGGACAGGGCTGGCTACACCTTC; CDR3 protein: CASSPGDRAGYTF
V gene: TRBV6-1; D gene: NA; J gene: TRBJ2-3; clone size: NA; CDR3 DNA: TGTGCCAGCAATCGAGGTTGGGATACGCAGTATTTT; CDR3 protein: CASNRGWDTQYF
V gene: TRBV6-5; D gene: NA; J gene: TRBJ1-5; clone size: NA; CDR3 DNA: TGTGCCAGCAGTTACGCACAGGATCAGCCCCAGCATTTT; CDR3 protein: CASSYAQDQPQHF
V gene: TRBV19; D gene: NA; J gene: TRBJ2-7; clone size: NA; CDR3 DNA: TGTGCCAGTAGCCTATCCGGGACGAGCTCCTACGAGCAGTACTTC; CDR3 protein: CASSLSGTSSYEQYF
V gene: TRBV15; D gene: NA; J gene: TRBJ2-7; clone size: NA; CDR3 DNA: TGTGCCACCAGCAGAGTCGGGGTACAGCAGTACTTC; CDR3 protein: CATSRVGVQQYF
V gene: TRBV10-2; D gene: TRBD2; J gene: TRBJ2-3; clone size: NA; CDR3 DNA: TGCGCCAGCAGTGAGCGGGAGGCCCGGGGTAGCACAGATACGCAGTATTTT; CDR3 protein: CASSEREARGSTDTQYF
V gene: TRBV7-8; D gene: NA; J gene: TRBJ1-3; clone size: NA; CDR3 DNA: TGTGCCAGCAGCTTAGTGGGACACCGCTCTGGAAACACCATATATTTT; CDR3 protein: CASSLVGHRSGNTIYF
V gene: TRBV6-5; D gene: NA; J gene: TRBJ2-6; clone size: NA; CDR3 DNA: TGTGCCAGCAAAGGCCAGCCCGGGGCCAACGTCCTGACTTTC; CDR3 protein: CASKGQPGANVLTF
V gene: TRBV11-2; D gene: TRBD1; J gene: TRBJ1-1; clone size: NA; CDR3 DNA: TGTGCCAGCAGCTTAGCGGGCGGGACAGGGGTGAACACTGAAGCTTTCTTT; CDR3 protein: CASSLAGGTGVNTEAFF
V gene: TRBV5-6; D gene: NA; J gene: TRBJ2-7; clone size: NA; CDR3 DNA: TGTGCCAGCAGCTTGCCTCCAGGCTACGAGCAGTACTTC; CDR3 protein: CASSLPPGYEQYF
V gene: TRBV28; D gene: TRBD1; J gene: TRBJ2-7; clone size: NA; CDR3 DNA: TGTGCCAGCAGTTTCAGGGACAGGGGGAGGAACGAGCAGTACTTC; CDR3 protein: CASSFRDRGRNEQYF
V gene: TRBV7-9; D gene: NA; J gene: TRBJ2-7; clone size: NA; CDR3 DNA: TGTGCCAGCAGACCCGGGTTCAACGAGCAGTACTTC; CDR3 protein: CASRPGFNEQYF
V gene: TRBV28; D gene: TRBD1; J gene: TRBJ2-2; clone size: NA; CDR3 DNA: TGTGCCAGCAGTACCGGACAGGGAACCACCGGGGAGCTGTTTTTT; CDR3 protein: CASSTGQGTTGELFF
V gene: TRBV28; D gene: TRBD1; J gene: TRBJ2-2; clone size: once; CDR3 DNA: TGTGCCAGCAGTGCGGGGGACAGGGGGCTAGGGGAGCTGTTTTTT; CDR3 protein: CASSAGDRGLGELFF
V gene: TRBV16; D gene: TRBD2; J gene: TRBJ2-1; clone size: NA; CDR3 DNA: TGTGCCAGCAGTGGGACTACTCGCAATGAGCAGTTCTTC; CDR3 protein: CASSGTTRNEQFF
V gene: TRBV9; D gene: NA; J gene: TRBJ2-2; clone size: NA; CDR3 DNA: TGTGCCAGCAGCGTTCGTACAGGAGGGAACACCGGGGAGCTGTTTTTT; CDR3 protein: CASSVRTGGNTGELFF
V gene: TRBV11-2; D gene: NA; J gene: TRBJ2-1; clone size: NA; CDR3 DNA: TGTGCCAGCAGCTTAGCCTTCCCAGACGGGGAGCAGTTCTTC; CDR3 protein: CASSLAFPDGEQFF
V gene: TRBV7-7; D gene: TRBD2; J gene: TRBJ2-5; clone size: NA; CDR3 DNA: TGTGCCAGCAGCTTTGGCGGGAGTCAAGAGACCCAGTACTTC; CDR3 protein: CASSFGGSQETQYF
V gene: TRBV30; D gene: TRBD2; J gene: TRBJ2-1; clone size: NA; CDR3 DNA: TGTGCCTGGAGCGGACTAGCGGAAACTGAGCAGTTCTTC; CDR3 protein: CAWSGLAETEQFF
V gene: TRBV18; D gene: NA; J gene: TRBJ1-4; clone size: NA; CDR3 DNA: TGTGCCAGCTCACCACGTTCGGGGGGAGAGGAAAAACTGTTTTTT; CDR3 protein: CASSPRSGGEEKLFF
V gene: TRBV28; D gene: NA; J gene: TRBJ2-7; clone size: NA; CDR3 DNA: TGTGCCAGCAGTTTAGCGGGATACGAGCAGTACTTC; CDR3 protein: CASSLAGYEQYF
V gene: TRBV5-1; D gene: NA; J gene: TRBJ2-7; clone size: NA; CDR3 DNA: TGCGCCAGCAGCTTGTTAGGCTCGAGCTCCTACGAGCAGTACTTC; CDR3 protein: CASSLLGSSSYEQYF
V gene: TRBV21-1; D gene: NA; J gene: TRBJ2-4; clone size: NA; CDR3 DNA: TGTGCCAGCAGGGACAGCGGGGGACTAGCGGGAGAATGGCTGTACTTC; CDR3 protein: CASRDSGGLAGEWLYF